These 10 T cell receptor beta chains were sequenced from one sample in a study of PD-1 blockade in classical Hodgkin lymphoma. Assay used: immunoSEQ multiplex PCR; TCRdb lists only in-frame clones, some missing. The top ten hold approximately 23% of the sample, which has around 24,000 clones, 81% seen once. The sample's time point: cycle 4 day 1 (C4D1), after six to seven weeks of nivolumab. No patient escaped relapse after autologous stem cell transplantation, and brentuximab vedotin exposure varied. The sample in question was peripheral blood mononuclear cells (PBMCs), obtained before the fourth cycle of nivolumab. Source of these receptors: a human donor with classical Hodgkin lymphoma.

The chain carries TRBV11-2 and TRBJ2-3; no clear D. The V end lost 5 bases, the J end lost 9 bases, and 12 bases lay between the germline ends. Germline CDR1 SGHAT, CDR2 FQNNGV. This CDR3 is 12 amino acids long. CDR3 residues: CASSLLEVTQYF. CDR3 DNA: TGTGCCAGCAGCCTATTAGAGGTAACGCAGTATTTT.

This chain connects TRBV2 to TRBJ2-4, with TRBD2 as a possible D gene (5 bases). The germline V gene encodes CDR1 SNHLY and CDR2 FYNNEI. There are 14 residues in the CDR3. V lost 3 bases, J lost 6 bases, and 12 bases lay in between. CDR3 sequence (DNA): TGTGCCAGCAGTGACCCGGCGGGCTCAAACATTCAGTACTTC. It yields the protein CASSDPAGSNIQYF.

The chain links TRBV19 to TRBJ2-2; perhaps TRBD1 as D (6 bases). CDR1 and CDR2 from the germline V gene are LNHDA and SQIVND (reference sequence). Trimming stripped 9 bases from V and 3 bases from J, with 14 bases between. CDR3 length: 14 residues. CDR3 protein: CASARQEYTGELFF. The CDR3 coding sequence is TGTGCCAGCGCGAGACAGGAGTACACCGGGGAGCTGTTTTTT.

This clone was seen a single time. V and J are TRBV21-1 and TRBJ1-3; TRBD1, the D gene given by the table, was not confirmed from the DNA. TRBV21-1 is labeled a pseudogene. The CDR3 covers 15 residues. CDR3 loop: CASSVQVMAGNTIYF. The DNA of the CDR3 is TGTGCCAGCAGCGTACAGGTTATGGCTGGAAACACCATATATTTT.

V usage is TRBV5-1 and J usage is TRBJ2-5, with 14 bases identical to TRBD2. There are 19 residues in the CDR3. With V trimmed by 4 bases and J by 5 bases, 16 bases remained unmatched. From germline, CDR1 is SGHRS and CDR2 YFSETQ. The CDR3 loop is CASSTGTSGSIGGAETQYF. CDR3 nucleotides: TGCGCCAGCAGCACTGGGACTAGCGGGAGTATTGGGGGGGCGGAGACCCAGTACTTC.

This clone was seen once. The chain employs TRBV28 and TRBJ2-1, with TRBD2 identical over 10 bases. The CDR3 consists of 13 residues. The V and J ends lost 7 bases and 10 bases, in that order; junction bases with no gene match: 7. Germline V gives CDR1 MDHEN, CDR2 SYDVKM. The DNA for the CDR3 is TGTGCCAGCATCACTAGCGGGGCAGTGGAGCAGTTCTTC. Its protein is CASITSGAVEQFF.

This rearrangement joins TRBV5-8 to TRBJ1-2, with 7 bases matching TRBD1. The CDR3 consists of 16 residues. Germline V gene data show CDR1 as SGHTS and CDR2 as YDEGEE. The V segment lost 0 bases and the J segment 3 bases; nucleotides outside the gene matches: 8. The DNA of the CDR3 is TGTGCCAGCAGCTTGGATGAGACAGGGCCCGACTATGGCTACACCTTC. It encodes CASSLDETGPDYGYTF.

This clone was recorded a few times. The chain is built from TRBV5-1 and TRBJ2-3; 10 bases agree with TRBD1. This CDR3 region has 15 residues. Per germline, CDR1 SGHRS and CDR2 YFSETQ. J gave up 1 base and V 5 bases, and 4 bases lay outside the gene matches. The CDR3: CASRPGTGGTDTQYF. CDR3 bases: TGCGCCAGCAGGCCCGGGACAGGGGGCACAGATACGCAGTATTTT.

This clone has just a few counts. The V call is TRBV9, the J call TRBJ2-1, with D unclear. The CDR3 has 15 amino acids. V gave up 3 bases and J gave up 8 bases, with 18 bases separating them. Germline V gene sequence: CDR1 SGDLS, CDR2 YYNGEE. CDR3 protein: CASSAMVAGVDEQFF. CDR3 nucleotide sequence: TGTGCCAGCAGCGCCATGGTTGCTGGGGTCGATGAGCAGTTCTTC.

The chain is built from TRBV5-1 and TRBJ2-1, with 9 bases aligning to TRBD1. V lost 2 bases to trimming and J lost 6 bases; unmatched junction nucleotides: 9. Germline CDR1 and CDR2: SGHRS and YFSETQ. This CDR3 is 16 amino acids long. CDR3 in DNA: TGCGCCAGCAGCTTCGGTTGGGACAGGGTCGTCAATGAGCAGTTCTTC. It encodes CASSFGWDRVVNEQFF. Filled out from reference TRBV5-1 and TRBJ2-1, the complete variable domain reads KAGVTQTPRYLIKTRGQQVTLSCSPISGHRSVSWYQQTPGQGLQFLFEYFSETQRNKGNFPGRFSGRQFSNSRSEMNVSTLELGDSALYLCASSFGWDRVVNEQFFGPGTRLTVL.